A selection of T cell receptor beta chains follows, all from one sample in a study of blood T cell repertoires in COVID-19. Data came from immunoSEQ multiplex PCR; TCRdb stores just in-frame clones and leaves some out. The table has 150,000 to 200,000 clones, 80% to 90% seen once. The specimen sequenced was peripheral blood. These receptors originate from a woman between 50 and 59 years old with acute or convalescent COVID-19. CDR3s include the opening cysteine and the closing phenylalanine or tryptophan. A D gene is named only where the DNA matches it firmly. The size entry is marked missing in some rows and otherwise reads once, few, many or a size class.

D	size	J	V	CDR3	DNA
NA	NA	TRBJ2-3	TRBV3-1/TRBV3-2	CASSQRGSADTQYF	TGTGCCAGCAGCCAAAGGGGGAGCGCAGATACGCAGTATTTT
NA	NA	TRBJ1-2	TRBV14	CASSRDTPYGYTF	TGTGCCAGCAGCCGGGACACACCCTATGGCTACACCTTC
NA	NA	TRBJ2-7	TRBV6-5	CASTPGGDHEQYF	TGTGCCAGCACCCCAGGAGGGGACCACGAGCAGTACTTC
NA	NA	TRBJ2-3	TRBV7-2	CASSTRVGSGTDTQYF	TGTGCCAGCAGCACTAGGGTTGGGTCTGGCACAGATACGCAGTATTTT
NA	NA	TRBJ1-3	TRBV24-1	CATSDRQNNSGNTIYF	TGTGCCACCAGTGACCGACAGAATAACTCTGGAAACACCATATATTTT
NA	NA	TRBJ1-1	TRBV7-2	CASSPGLTNTEAFF	TGTGCCAGCAGCCCCGGACTGACGAACACTGAAGCTTTCTTT
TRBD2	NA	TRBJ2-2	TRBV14	CASSPTSGTTGELFF	TGTGCCAGCAGCCCGACTAGCGGTACCACCGGGGAGCTGTTTTTT
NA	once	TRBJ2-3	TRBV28	CASSLWSSRLDTQYF	TGTGCCAGCAGTTTATGGTCTAGCAGGCTAGATACGCAGTATTTT
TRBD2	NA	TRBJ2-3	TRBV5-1	CASSKTSGNIPPTDTQYF	TGCGCCAGCAGCAAGACTAGCGGGAACATTCCTCCTACAGATACGCAGTATTTT
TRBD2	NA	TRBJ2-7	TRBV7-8	CASSPGGALSYEQYF	TGTGCCAGCAGCCCCGGGGGGGCGTTATCCTACGAGCAGTACTTC
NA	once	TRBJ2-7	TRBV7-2	CASSPPPRREQYF	TGTGCCAGCAGCCCGCCCCCACGTCGGGAGCAGTACTTC
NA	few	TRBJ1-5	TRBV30	CAWSGGDNQPQHF	TGTGCCTGGAGTGGGGGCGACAATCAGCCCCAGCATTTT
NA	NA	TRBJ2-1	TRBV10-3	CAADRGNEQFF	TGTGCCGCCGATCGGGGTAATGAGCAGTTCTTC
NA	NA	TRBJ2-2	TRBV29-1	CSVGTFSTGELFF	TGCAGCGTTGGGACTTTCAGCACCGGGGAGCTGTTTTTT